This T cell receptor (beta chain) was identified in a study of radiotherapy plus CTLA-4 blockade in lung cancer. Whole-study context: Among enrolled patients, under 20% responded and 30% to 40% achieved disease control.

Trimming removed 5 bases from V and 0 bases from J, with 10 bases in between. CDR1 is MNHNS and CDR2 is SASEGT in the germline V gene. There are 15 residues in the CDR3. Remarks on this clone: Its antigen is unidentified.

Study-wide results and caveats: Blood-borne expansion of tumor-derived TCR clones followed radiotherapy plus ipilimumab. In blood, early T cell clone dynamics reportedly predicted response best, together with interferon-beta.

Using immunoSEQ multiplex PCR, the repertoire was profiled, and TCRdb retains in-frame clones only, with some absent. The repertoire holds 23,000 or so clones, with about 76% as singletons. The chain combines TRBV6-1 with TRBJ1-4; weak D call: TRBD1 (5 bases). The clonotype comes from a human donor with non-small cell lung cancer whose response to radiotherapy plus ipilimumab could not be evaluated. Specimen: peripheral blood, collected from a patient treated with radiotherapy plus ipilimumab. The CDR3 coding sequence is TGTGCCAGCAGTAAGCACAGGCCAACTAATGAAAAACTGTTTTTT. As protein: CASSKHRPTNEKLFF.